This TCR beta chain was recovered during a study of regulatory T cells in long-lasting Graves disease. Library construction for TCR beta used iRepertoire HTBI primers and Arm-PCR of CDR3 regions. TCRdb analysed the multiplex PCR reads with MiXCR anew, one entry per CDR3 protein. The sample holds about 240,000 distinct CDR3 sequences, around 21% seen once. Trimming shortened V by 3 bases and J by 5 bases, and 13 bases separated the two germline ends. The CDR3 length is 14 residues. Per germline, CDR1 MNHEY and CDR2 SMNVEV (reference sequence). Time point of the sample: newly diagnosed GD, antithyroid drugs for less than 3 months. The TCR library was made from RNA extracted from PBMCs. This clonotype showed up many times. The target antigen is unknown. Study-level results: With some 2,800 shared public clonotypes, persistent patients exceeded new patients, who shared about a thousand. Persistent disease showed a preference for TRBV28, TRBJ1-2 and TRBJ2-5.

The origin of this receptor is a female donor with Graves disease. The sequencing here drew on peripheral blood mononuclear cells (PBMCs), taken at new diagnosis, from a patient treated with antithyroid drugs. The chain is built from TRBV27 and TRBJ2-5, with D maybe TRBD1 (5 bases). This CDR3 is CASSLTTVGETQYF. CDR3 nucleotide sequence: TGTGCCAGCAGTTTGACGACAGTCGGGGAGACCCAGTACTTC.